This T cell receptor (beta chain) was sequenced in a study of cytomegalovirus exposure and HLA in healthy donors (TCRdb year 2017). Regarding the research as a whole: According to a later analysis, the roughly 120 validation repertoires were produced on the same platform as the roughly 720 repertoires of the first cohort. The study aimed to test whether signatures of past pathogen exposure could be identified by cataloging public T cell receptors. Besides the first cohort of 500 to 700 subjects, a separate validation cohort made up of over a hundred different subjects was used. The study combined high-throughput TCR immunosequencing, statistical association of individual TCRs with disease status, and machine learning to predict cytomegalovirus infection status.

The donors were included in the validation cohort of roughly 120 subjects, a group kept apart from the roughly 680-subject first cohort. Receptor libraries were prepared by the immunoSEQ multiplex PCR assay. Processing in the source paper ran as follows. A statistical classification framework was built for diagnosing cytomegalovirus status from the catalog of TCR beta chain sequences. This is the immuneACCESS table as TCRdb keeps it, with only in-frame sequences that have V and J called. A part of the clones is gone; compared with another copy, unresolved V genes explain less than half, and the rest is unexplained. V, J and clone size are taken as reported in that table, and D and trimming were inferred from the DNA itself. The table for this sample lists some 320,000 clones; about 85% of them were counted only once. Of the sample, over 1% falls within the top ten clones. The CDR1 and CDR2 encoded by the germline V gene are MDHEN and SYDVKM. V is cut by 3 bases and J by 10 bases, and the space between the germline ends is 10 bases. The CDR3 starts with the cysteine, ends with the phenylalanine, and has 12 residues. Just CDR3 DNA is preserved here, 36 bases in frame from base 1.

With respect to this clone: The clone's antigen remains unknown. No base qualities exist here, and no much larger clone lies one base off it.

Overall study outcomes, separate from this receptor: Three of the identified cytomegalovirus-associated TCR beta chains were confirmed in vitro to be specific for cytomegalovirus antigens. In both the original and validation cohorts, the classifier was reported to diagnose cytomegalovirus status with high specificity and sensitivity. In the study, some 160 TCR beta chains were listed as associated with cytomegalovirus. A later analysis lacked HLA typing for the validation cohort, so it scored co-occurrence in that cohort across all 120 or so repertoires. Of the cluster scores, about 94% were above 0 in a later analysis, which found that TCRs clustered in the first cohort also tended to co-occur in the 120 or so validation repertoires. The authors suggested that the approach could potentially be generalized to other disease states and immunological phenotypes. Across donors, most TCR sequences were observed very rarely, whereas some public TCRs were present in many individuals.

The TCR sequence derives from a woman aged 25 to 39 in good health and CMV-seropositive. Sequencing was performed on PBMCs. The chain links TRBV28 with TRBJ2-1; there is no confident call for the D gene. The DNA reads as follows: TGTGCCAGCAGTTTTGTGTGGTACGAGCAGTTCTTC. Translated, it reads CASSFVWYEQFF.